Listed below are T cell receptor beta chains from one sample, sequenced in a study of radiotherapy plus CTLA-4 blockade in lung cancer. Sequencing used immunoSEQ multiplex PCR; TCRdb keeps in-frame clones, though not all of them. The table lists tens of thousands of clones, around 80% of them singletons, with about 15% in the top ten. This material consisted of peripheral blood, taken from a patient treated with radiotherapy plus ipilimumab. The receptors derive from a human donor with non-small cell lung cancer who had a complete response to radiotherapy plus ipilimumab. The conserved cysteine and the conserved F or W are not part of the CDR3 here. The size of a clone is reported for some rows only, either as once, few or many, or as a class for expanded clones.

TRBJ1-5	NA	TRBV6-5	ASSTDRGRDQPQH
TRBJ2-5	NA	TRBV7-2	ASSSQGTAQETQY
TRBJ2-5	NA	TRBV7-8	ASSLEVRGRGQETQY
TRBJ2-4	NA	TRBV2	ASGGVVAKNIQY
TRBJ2-2	NA	TRBV10-3	AISESMGNTGELF
TRBJ1-1	NA	TRBV5-6	ASSTRTGLDEAF
TRBJ2-2	NA	TRBV5-8	ATRRSNTGELF
TRBJ1-1	NA	TRBV29-1	SVATQGSRAF
TRBJ1-6	NA	TRBV6-5	ASSYNTGGKSPLH
TRBJ1-5	NA	TRBV27	ASSLSVGTGNQPQH
TRBJ2-1	NA	TRBV5-1	ASSLESAGNEQF
TRBJ2-2	NA	TRBV9	ASSLRTGAPNTGELF
TRBJ2-1	NA	TRBV5-1	ASSLPGGPIDEQF
TRBJ2-2	NA	TRBV6-6	ASRLRVGTTGELF
TRBJ2-7	NA	TRBV30	AWNSDRTLGQY
TRBJ2-1	NA	TRBV7-2	ASSLDRVDEQF
TRBJ1-5	NA	TRBV5-1	ASSLSWGGQPQH
TRBJ1-5	NA	TRBV5-4	ASSFMGGRQPQH
TRBJ1-3	NA	TRBV14	ASSQEGRGNTIY
TRBJ2-1	NA	TRBV6-1	ASSGRTGYNEQF
TRBJ1-6	NA	TRBV5-1	ASSINIGLNSPLH
TRBJ2-1	once	TRBV6-1	ASSDRGLAGYNEQF
TRBJ1-1	once	TRBV19	ASRDRGRAANTEAF
TRBJ2-1	once	TRBV5-1	ASSSDPGLGSYEQF
TRBJ1-5	NA	TRBV16	ASSQSSGRNQPQH
TRBJ2-5	NA	TRBV7-9	ASFPGTGDGETQY
TRBJ2-2	NA	TRBV5-1	ASSFMTSGMSGELF
TRBJ1-6	NA	TRBV19	ASKRTGPNNSPLH
TRBJ2-3	NA	TRBV4-2	ASSQELAGVGTDTQY
TRBJ2-2	NA	TRBV4-2	ASSQTSGGTGELF
TRBJ1-5	NA	TRBV27	ASSFVGTGGNQPQH
TRBJ1-2	few	TRBV21-1	ASSTQTGNYGYT
TRBJ1-1	NA	TRBV9	ASSVYGQGNTEAF
TRBJ1-3	few	TRBV10-3	AVSQGTGARNTIY
TRBJ1-2	NA	TRBV2	ASSQTGGYT
TRBJ2-2	NA	TRBV5-1	ASSPAGVRTGELF
TRBJ2-1	NA	TRBV18	ASSGLAGVLNEQF
TRBJ2-3	few	TRBV7-9	ASSTKSRKVGDTQY
TRBJ2-2	NA	TRBV28	ASTQEGGVTGELF
TRBJ1-4	NA	TRBV19	ASTRQGAGGEKLF
TRBJ1-6	NA	TRBV7-9	ASSLEFGLH